The 25 T cell receptor beta chains listed next were all sequenced from one sample in a study of technical replicates of blood from a handful of donors. The table came from immunoSEQ multiplex PCR; TCRdb's copy has only in-frame clones and leaves some out. Among about 82,000 clones, 85% to 95% were seen once, and the ten largest hold roughly 0.25%. Sequencing input: T cells isolated from PBMCs. These receptors all stem from a human donor in good health.

The count of this clone is one. This chain connects TRBV6-5 to TRBJ2-7, with D unresolved. This CDR3 region has 14 residues. Between the trimmed V and J ends, which lost 2 bases and 3 bases, there was a span of 11 bases. Germline V gene data show CDR1 as MNHEY and CDR2 as SVGAGI. CDR3 bases: TGTGCCAGCAGTTACGTTGGCACCAACTACGAGCAGTACTTC. Translating gives CASSYVGTNYEQYF.

The V gene is TRBV28, the J gene TRBJ2-5; 7 nucleotides line up with TRBD2. Germline CDR1 reads MDHEN; CDR2 reads SYDVKM. Trimming removed 2 bases from V and 2 bases from J; junction bases left unmatched: 17. The CDR3 has 19 amino acids. This CDR3 reads CASSLLPPGSGDEQETQYF. The CDR3 DNA sequence: TGTGCCAGCAGTTTACTGCCACCGGGCAGCGGGGACGAACAAGAGACCCAGTACTTC.

This chain links TRBV7-3 with TRBJ2-3; a possible D gene is TRBD1 (6 bases). The V end lost 11 bases, the J end lost 2 bases, and 17 bases lay between the germline ends. The CDR3 spans 14 residues. Germline lookup yields CDR1 SGHTA and CDR2 FQGTGA. The CDR3 loop reads CAGADPGHTDTQYF. The CDR3 DNA follows: TGTGCCGGCGCTGATCCGGGACACACAGATACGCAGTATTTT.

This clone was found once. The chain is built from TRBV19 and TRBJ1-1; D might be TRBD1 (6 bases). V lost 4 bases, J lost 1 base, and 16 bases lay in between. This CDR3 comprises 16 residues. Germline-derived CDR1 and CDR2 are LNHDA and SQIVND (reference sequence). CDR3 in amino acids: CASSTLGEGQNTEAFF. Here the CDR3 DNA reads TGTGCCAGTAGTACATTAGGGGAGGGACAGAACACTGAAGCTTTCTTT. Filled out from reference TRBV19 and TRBJ1-1, the complete variable domain reads DGGITQSPKYLFRKEGQNVTLSCEQNLNHDAMYWYRQDPGQGLRLIYYSQIVNDFQKGDIAEGYSVSREKKESFPLTVTSAQKNPTAFYLCASSTLGEGQNTEAFFGQGTRLTVV.

The gene calls are TRBV9 and TRBJ2-1; 12 positions agree with TRBD2. Germline V CDR1 and CDR2: SGDLS, YYNGEE. With 0 bases clipped from V and 9 bases from J, the junction kept 7 bases outside the gene matches. The CDR3 has 16 amino acids. The CDR3 nucleotides read TGTGCCAGCAGCGTAGAGACTAGCGGGGGAGAAAGTGAGCAGTTCTTC. It translates to CASSVETSGGESEQFF.

V is TRBV9 and J is TRBJ1-2; D perhaps matches TRBD1 (6 bases). The CDR3 is 13 amino acids. CDR1 and CDR2 from the germline V gene are SGDLS and YYNGEE. V was pared by 3 bases and J by 8 bases, with 14 bases between. The CDR3 spells CASSAPGTFGYTF. DNA of the CDR3: TGTGCCAGCAGCGCCCCGGGGACATTCGGCTACACCTTC.

This clone was seen many times. The chain carries TRBV29-1 and TRBJ2-1, with 8 bases fitting TRBD1. The germline V gene has CDR1 SQVTM and CDR2 ANQGSEA. The CDR3 runs 16 residues. The trim removed 8 bases at V and 1 base at J, leaving 13 bases unmatched. The CDR3 spells CSLPTGGMASYNEQFF. CDR3 bases: TGCAGCCTACCCACAGGGGGAATGGCGTCCTACAATGAGCAGTTCTTC.

The V and J genes are TRBV14 and TRBJ2-2, with 7 bases matching TRBD2. V shed 5 bases and J 5 bases; nucleotides not matched to a gene: 8. The germline CDR1 and CDR2 sequences are SGHDN and FVKESK. The CDR3 loop spans 15 amino acids. CDR3 nucleotides: TGTGCCAGCAGCGACTGGACTAGTCCGACCGGGGAGCTGTTTTTT. Residues: CASSDWTSPTGELFF.

V usage is TRBV19 and J usage is TRBJ1-5, with D hard to call. Germline V lookup: CDR1 LNHDA, CDR2 SQIVND (reference sequence). Trimming stripped 8 bases from V and 5 bases from J, with 16 bases between. The CDR3 contains 14 residues. CDR3 sequence: CASDYSWYDQPQHF. The DNA for the CDR3 is TGTGCCAGTGACTATTCGTGGTACGATCAGCCCCAGCATTTT.

This rearrangement joins TRBV11-2 to TRBJ2-7; 10 nucleotides line up with TRBD1. Germline CDR1 SGHAT, CDR2 FQNNGV. The CDR3 is 13 amino acids. V was clipped by 5 bases and J by 7 bases; unmatched bases: 5. Here the CDR3 reads CASSRQGAREQYF. The CDR3 bases are TGTGCCAGCAGCCGACAGGGGGCGAGAGAGCAGTACTTC.

The V gene is TRBV5-8, the J gene TRBJ2-1, with D possibly TRBD2 on 5 matching bases. The germline CDR1 and CDR2 sequences are SGHTS and YDEGEE. Trimming cost V 1 base and J 8 bases, with 13 bases left between them. The CDR3 covers 14 residues. The CDR3 coding sequence is TGTGCCAGCAGCTTGCGCGCAGGAGGCGATGAGCAGTTCTTC. It codes for CASSLRAGGDEQFF.

The chain combines TRBV6-5 with TRBJ2-7; no clear D gene. In germline, CDR1 is MNHEY, CDR2 SVGAGI. The CDR3 sequence is 11 residues long. V lost 3 bases and J 6 bases, leaving 6 bases between the germline ends. The CDR3 sequence: CASSYNSEQYF. CDR3 sequence (DNA): TGTGCCAGCAGTTATAATTCCGAGCAGTACTTC.

V is TRBV18 and J is TRBJ2-7; possibly TRBD2 for D (5 bases). From germline, CDR1 is KGHSH and CDR2 LQKENI. CDR3 size: 15 residues. The V and J ends lost 2 bases and 2 bases respectively, with 13 bases between them. This chain's CDR3 is CASSPESAGPYEQYF. The CDR3 DNA reads TGTGCCAGCTCACCAGAGTCGGCGGGCCCCTACGAGCAGTACTTC.

The gene calls are TRBV6-5 and TRBJ1-5, with D maybe TRBD1 (6 bases). The germline gives CDR1 MNHEY, CDR2 SVGAGI. The CDR3 runs 14 residues. Trimming stripped 2 bases from V and 4 bases from J, with 9 bases between. The CDR3, as DNA: TGTGCCAGCAGTTACGGGGGCGGTAATCAGCCCCAGCATTTT. As protein: CASSYGGGNQPQHF.

This clone occurred a few times. The rearrangement uses TRBV20-1 and TRBJ1-5; D call uncertain. V was pared by 3 bases and J by 11 bases, with 11 bases between. The CDR3 has 11 amino acids. Germline lookup yields CDR1 DFQATT and CDR2 SNEGSKA (reference sequence). The CDR3 nucleotides read TGCAGTGCTAGTTTTGTAGAGACCCAGCATTTT. Amino acids: CSASFVETQHF.

This clone occurred once. The CDR3 sequence is CASSSLSGTSGSRNEQFF. CDR3 DNA: TGTGCCAGCAGTTCCCTCTCCGGGACTAGCGGGAGTAGAAATGAGCAGTTCTTC. V usage is TRBV27 and J usage is TRBJ2-1; 14 positions agree with TRBD2. Unmatched junction bases numbered 12, after V lost 4 bases and J lost 7 bases. Germline V lookup: CDR1 MNHEY, CDR2 SMNVEV (reference sequence). The CDR3 loop spans 18 amino acids.

The J gene is TRBJ1-1, the V gene TRBV6-6; 11 bases fit TRBD1. V was pared by 8 bases and J by 11 bases, with 13 bases of the junction left unmatched. CDR1 and CDR2 from the germline V gene are MNHNY and SVGAGI (reference sequence). This CDR3 comprises 14 residues. CDR3 sequence: CASLIPGQGERAFF. The CDR3, as DNA: TGTGCCAGCTTAATTCCGGGACAGGGGGAACGGGCTTTCTTT.

J is TRBJ1-1 and V is TRBV10-2; TRBD1 matches at 7 bases. The CDR3 totals 15 residues. The germline CDR1 and CDR2 sequences are WSHSY and SAAADI. The J segment lost 2 bases and the V segment lost 2 bases, leaving 5 bases of the junction unmatched. DNA for the CDR3: TGCGCCAGCAGTGAGGCCCAGGGGGGAAACACTGAAGCTTTCTTT. Translated: CASSEAQGGNTEAFF.

This chain joins TRBV19 and TRBJ2-2; 8 nucleotides align to TRBD1. The CDR3 spans 15 residues. J gave up 4 bases and V 6 bases, and 7 bases lay outside the gene matches. Germline V CDR1 and CDR2: LNHDA, SQIVND (reference sequence). CDR3 DNA: TGTGCCAGTAGGGAGTTGACAGGGGCCACCGGGGAGCTGTTTTTT. It codes for CASRELTGATGELFF.

This chain uses TRBV28 with TRBJ2-3; D is perhaps TRBD2 (7 bases). Germline-derived CDR1 and CDR2 are MDHEN and SYDVKM. CDR3 length: 14 amino acids. Trimming cost V 6 bases and J 5 bases, with 15 bases left between them. The CDR3 DNA is TGTGCCAGCAGCCCCCAGGGGAGGGGAGATACGCAGTATTTT. Protein product: CASSPQGRGDTQYF.

This clone was seen just once. The chain has TRBV5-1 and TRBJ2-7; TRBD2 aligns across 7 bases. Germline V lookup: CDR1 SGHRS, CDR2 YFSETQ. CDR3 length: 15 amino acids. The V gene end was trimmed by 9 bases and the J gene end by 6 bases; junction bases not matched to a gene: 18. The chain's CDR3 is CATKFGTGGSGEQYF. The DNA for the CDR3 is TGCGCCACCAAATTCGGGACGGGGGGATCCGGCGAGCAGTACTTC. Full variable domain (rest looked up from reference TRBV5-1 and TRBJ2-7): KAGVTQTPRYLIKTRGQQVTLSCSPISGHRSVSWYQQTPGQGLQFLFEYFSETQRNKGNFPGRFSGRQFSNSRSEMNVSTLELGDSALYLCATKFGTGGSGEQYFGPGTRLTVT.

The V gene is TRBV2, the J gene TRBJ2-1, with TRBD2 matching 7 bases. V shed 6 bases and J 9 bases; nucleotides not matched to a gene: 5. Germline V gene data show CDR1 as SNHLY and CDR2 as FYNNEI. The CDR3 extends over 12 amino acids. CDR3 coding DNA: TGTGCCAGCAGAGGGAGGGCCGGTGAGCAGTTCTTC. This encodes CASRGRAGEQFF.

This chain joins TRBV2 and TRBJ2-7; TRBD1 aligns across 7 bases. Per germline, CDR1 SNHLY and CDR2 FYNNEI. J was trimmed by 5 bases and V by 11 bases; bases with no gene match: 9. The CDR3 totals 12 residues. The CDR3 loop is CAYGQEWDEQYF. CDR3 nucleotides: TGTGCCTACGGACAGGAATGGGACGAGCAGTACTTC.

The J gene is TRBJ2-5, the V gene TRBV5-1; 9 bases align to TRBD1. CDR3 length: 17 amino acids. Looked up from germline, CDR1 is SGHRS and CDR2 is YFSETQ. The ends lost 9 bases at V and 5 bases at J; junction bases unmatched: 20. The CDR3 spells CANRPGQGGPTAETQYF. DNA of the CDR3: TGCGCCAACCGACCGGGACAGGGAGGCCCAACCGCCGAGACCCAGTACTTC.

The chain joins TRBV19 to TRBJ1-3, with D tentatively TRBD1 (5 bases). CDR1 and CDR2 (germline): LNHDA, SQIVND (reference sequence). The V gene lost 9 bases and the J gene lost 0 bases, with 15 bases spanning the gap. The CDR3 covers 15 residues. CDR3 in amino acids: CASLGRVNSGNTIYF. The CDR3 nucleotides read TGTGCCAGCCTGGGCAGGGTGAACTCTGGAAACACCATATATTTT. The variable domain in full, with the rest retrieved from reference TRBV19 and TRBJ1-3, is DGGITQSPKYLFRKEGQNVTLSCEQNLNHDAMYWYRQDPGQGLRLIYYSQIVNDFQKGDIAEGYSVSREKKESFPLTVTSAQKNPTAFYLCASLGRVNSGNTIYFGEGSWLTVV.